Shown below are 4 T cell receptor beta chains from a single sample sequenced in a study of identical twins. TCRdb re-derived calls from the 5' RACE reads in MiXCR, one entry per CDR3 protein. The data show about 790,000 distinct CDR3 sequences, 18% seen once. This sample also appeared in a second study, on T cells expressing NK-cell markers.

The specimen sequenced was PBMCs. All receptors derive from a woman under 30 in good health.

The rearrangement links TRBV5-1 to TRBJ2-3; 9 nucleotides agree with TRBD2. Germline values: CDR1 SGHRS, CDR2 YFSETQ. The trim removed 0 bases at V and 4 bases at J, leaving 6 bases unmatched. The CDR3 consists of 16 residues. The CDR3 DNA reads as TGCGCCAGCAGCTTGGAGGTAGCGGGGGAACCAGATACGCAGTATTTT. This gives the protein CASSLEVAGEPDTQYF.

This clonotype has a count of ten or more. The chain combines TRBV12-5 with TRBJ1-6; D is unclear. Trimming pared 4 bases from V and 6 bases from J, leaving 16 bases between. Germline V gene lookup returns CDR1 LGHNT and CDR2 FRNRAP. The CDR3 is 16 residues long. The CDR3 region is CASGSGSSPLNSPLHF. In nucleotides, the CDR3 is TGTGCTAGTGGTTCAGGATCCTCACCCCTTAATTCACCCCTCCACTTT.

This clonotype was counted only a few times. The chain is built from TRBV4-2 and TRBJ1-1; D gene uncertain. V was clipped by 1 base and J by 1 base, with 7 bases between them. The CDR3 loop spans 14 amino acids. CDR1 and CDR2 (germline): LGHNA, YNFKEQ. The CDR3 reads CASSQVGENTEAFF. CDR3 in DNA: TGTGCCAGCAGCCAAGTCGGGGAGAACACTGAAGCTTTCTTT.

The chain couples TRBV11-2 to TRBJ2-2; TRBD1 might be the D (5 bases). V was cut by 6 bases and J by 5 bases, with 16 bases left in between. Germline CDR1 and CDR2: SGHAT and FQNNGV. This CDR3 has 15 amino acids. The CDR3 loop reads CASRGAASVTGELFF. The CDR3 nucleotides are TGTGCCAGCAGAGGGGCGGCGTCAGTGACCGGGGAGCTGTTTTTT.